This is a list of T cell receptor beta chains from one sample in a study of sequential checkpoint blockade in melanoma. The repertoire was sequenced with immunoSEQ multiplex PCR; TCRdb's copy has only in-frame clones and lacks some. The sample lists about 10,000 clones, roughly 73% occurring once. The sequences come from CD8+ T cells sorted from blood (inferred from file names), collected from a patient given nivolumab and ipilimumab in sequence. These receptors originate from a human donor with melanoma. Both conserved end residues are part of each CDR3. A D gene is named only where the DNA matches it firmly. Size tells how often a clone was seen (once, few, many) or the class of an expanded clone, and some rows leave it out.

j_gene,v_gene,d_gene,abundance,CDR3aa,CDR3nt
TRBJ2-3,TRBV5-1,-,-,CASSPFGGSTDTQYF,TGCGCCAGCAGCCCGTTTGGGGGCAGCACAGATACGCAGTATTTT
TRBJ2-2,TRBV4-1,-,-,CASSPVNTGELFF,TGCGCCAGCAGCCCCGTTAACACCGGGGAGCTGTTTTTT
TRBJ1-1,TRBV5-1,TRBD1,-,CASSWTGGEAFF,TGCGCCAGCAGCTGGACAGGCGGTGAAGCTTTCTTT
TRBJ2-7,TRBV19,TRBD2,-,CASSEERGSSYEQYF,TGTGCCAGTAGTGAAGAGCGGGGTAGCTCCTACGAGCAGTACTTC
TRBJ2-3,TRBV11-2,-,-,CASRSALWQISTDTQYF,TGTGCCAGCAGATCCGCTTTGTGGCAAATTAGCACAGATACGCAGTATTTT
TRBJ2-1,TRBV7-9,-,-,CASSFEHHNEQFF,TGTGCCAGCAGCTTTGAGCACCACAATGAGCAGTTCTTC
TRBJ2-2,TRBV28,TRBD2,-,CASSSAWGGLAGELFF,TGTGCCAGCAGTTCGGCGTGGGGGGGTTTGGCCGGGGAGCTGTTTTTT
TRBJ2-2,TRBV29-1,TRBD1,-,CSVEDKGQGPTPGELFF,TGCAGCGTTGAAGATAAGGGACAGGGGCCAACGCCCGGGGAGCTGTTTTTT
TRBJ1-5,TRBV27,-,-,CASSLFSNQPQHF,TGTGCCAGCAGTTTATTTTCGAATCAGCCCCAGCATTTT
TRBJ2-1,TRBV14,-,-,CASSHGQNNEQFF,TGTGCCAGCAGCCATGGACAGAACAATGAGCAGTTCTTC
TRBJ2-1,TRBV9,-,few,CASSGSRGEQFF,TGTGCCAGCAGCGGCTCAAGGGGTGAGCAGTTCTTC
TRBJ2-7,TRBV19,TRBD1,-,CASSSGQGELKEQYF,TGTGCCAGTAGTTCGGGACAGGGTGAACTCAAGGAGCAGTACTTC
TRBJ2-2,TRBV27,TRBD2,once,CASSLSWTSGGAPTGELFF,TGTGCCAGCAGTTTATCTTGGACTAGCGGGGGGGCCCCCACCGGGGAGCTGTTTTTT
TRBJ2-7,TRBV5-1,TRBD1,-,CASSLEGTETYEQYF,TGCGCCAGCAGCTTGGAGGGGACAGAGACCTACGAGCAGTACTTC
TRBJ2-5,TRBV11-2,-,-,CASSLDGAGRETQYF,TGTGCCAGCAGCTTAGATGGGGCAGGGCGAGAGACCCAGTACTTC
TRBJ2-5,TRBV9,-,-,CASSGGTPRETQYF,TGTGCCAGCAGCGGGGGCACTCCCCGAGAGACCCAGTACTTC
TRBJ2-6,TRBV7-9,-,-,CASSPPVGGASGANVLTF,TGTGCCAGCAGCCCTCCAGTTGGGGGGGCCAGTGGGGCCAACGTCCTGACTTTC
TRBJ2-7,TRBV5-8,TRBD1,-,CASTNPDRSDFYEQYF,TGTGCCAGCACCAATCCGGACAGGTCAGATTTTTACGAGCAGTACTTC
TRBJ2-7,TRBV13,-,-,CASSSGHSYEQYF,TGTGCCAGCAGCTCCGGACATTCGTACGAGCAGTACTTC
TRBJ2-7,TRBV4-3,-,once,CASSPSPGDSYEQYF,TGCGCCAGCAGCCCGAGCCCGGGAGACTCCTACGAGCAGTACTTC
TRBJ2-1,TRBV7-9,TRBD2,-,CASTTYGGEQFF,TGTGCCAGCACCACATACGGGGGGGAGCAGTTCTTC
TRBJ2-1,TRBV5-1,TRBD2,-,CASSGGGNEQFF,TGCGCCAGCAGCGGCGGGGGGAATGAGCAGTTCTTC
TRBJ1-2,TRBV19,-,few,CASSIGDIVYGYTF,TGTGCCAGTAGTATAGGGGACATCGTTTATGGCTACACCTTC
TRBJ2-1,TRBV5-6,-,-,CASQGQYNEQFF,TGTGCCAGTCAGGGCCAGTACAATGAGCAGTTCTTC
TRBJ2-7,TRBV7-2,TRBD2,-,CASSPGLGAYEQYF,TGTGCCAGCAGCCCGGGACTAGGAGCCTACGAGCAGTACTTC
TRBJ2-7,TRBV27,TRBD1,-,CASSSGTGGYEQYF,TGTGCCAGCAGTTCCGGGACAGGGGGATACGAGCAGTACTTC
TRBJ2-7,TRBV5-6,-,few,CASSLGRGWYEQYF,TGTGCCAGCAGCTTGGGCAGGGGATGGTACGAGCAGTACTTC
TRBJ2-1,TRBV19,TRBD2,-,CASSIEGLAGGPSPYNEQFF,TGTGCCAGTAGTATAGAGGGACTAGCGGGAGGGCCTTCCCCCTACAATGAGCAGTTCTTC
TRBJ1-5,TRBV4-1,-,-,CASSQGDTLPYSNQPQHF,TGCGCCAGCAGCCAAGGGGACACCTTACCGTATAGCAATCAGCCCCAGCATTTT
TRBJ1-2,TRBV30,TRBD1,-,CAWRSRDRAGYTF,TGTGCCTGGAGATCAAGGGACAGGGCTGGCTACACCTTC
TRBJ1-3,TRBV6-6,-,-,CATGSGNTIYF,TGTGCCACCGGCTCTGGAAACACCATATATTTT
TRBJ2-6,TRBV6-6,-,few,CASYSGANVLTF,TGTGCCAGCTACTCTGGGGCCAACGTCCTGACTTTC
TRBJ2-1,TRBV4-3,-,-,CASSHTLRDGQFF,TGCGCCAGCAGCCACACCCTCCGGGATGGGCAGTTCTTC
TRBJ1-5,TRBV6-5,TRBD1,-,CASSSRTGDQPQHF,TGTGCCAGCAGTTCCCGGACAGGGGATCAGCCCCAGCATTTT
TRBJ1-1,TRBV19,-,few,CASSRGRRGAFF,TGTGCCAGTAGTAGGGGCCGGAGGGGTGCTTTCTTT
TRBJ1-4,TRBV13,TRBD1,few,CASSQQGIDEKLFF,TGTGCCAGCAGCCAACAGGGGATCGATGAAAAACTGTTTTTT
TRBJ2-1,TRBV5-1,TRBD2,few,CASSVVSGRGPNEQFF,TGCGCCAGCAGCGTAGTTAGCGGGAGGGGCCCCAATGAGCAGTTCTTC
TRBJ2-1,TRBV25-1,TRBD1,-,CASSTGTGGRYEQFF,TGTGCCAGCAGCACCGGGACAGGGGGCAGGTATGAGCAGTTCTTC
TRBJ1-1,TRBV27,-,once,CASSSPGDTEAFF,TGTGCCAGCAGTTCCCCAGGGGACACTGAAGCTTTCTTT
TRBJ2-1,TRBV25-1,TRBD2,few,CASSGSGGLNEQFF,TGTGCCAGCAGTGGTAGCGGGGGCCTGAATGAGCAGTTCTTC
TRBJ1-2,TRBV7-9,-,few,CASSLAGPDGYTF,TGTGCCAGCAGCTTAGCGGGGCCGGATGGCTACACCTTC
TRBJ2-5,TRBV13,-,-,CASSLRGAWETQYF,TGTGCCAGCAGCTTACGGGGGGCATGGGAGACCCAGTACTTC
TRBJ1-2,TRBV9,-,-,CASSVSSGLAGLDYGYTF,TGTGCCAGCAGCGTATCTTCCGGCCTGGCGGGACTCGACTATGGCTACACCTTC
TRBJ2-7,TRBV9,-,-,CASSPQQEDRGSEQYF,TGTGCCAGCAGCCCTCAACAGGAGGATCGGGGGTCCGAGCAGTACTTC
TRBJ2-7,TRBV9,TRBD1,-,CASSVRWDSPYEQYF,TGTGCCAGCAGCGTACGGTGGGACAGCCCCTACGAGCAGTACTTC
TRBJ2-3,TRBV15,-,-,CATSGVTGSTDTQYF,TGTGCCACCAGCGGAGTGACAGGTTCCACAGATACGCAGTATTTT
TRBJ1-5,TRBV2,TRBD1,-,CASREGTADQPQHF,TGTGCCAGCAGAGAAGGGACAGCGGATCAGCCCCAGCATTTT
TRBJ1-1,TRBV7-6,-,-,CASSYGVNTEAFF,TGTGCCAGCAGCTACGGGGTGAACACTGAAGCTTTCTTT
TRBJ1-2,TRBV15,-,-,CATSRSSTFPTTNYGYTF,TGTGCCACCAGCAGATCCTCGACATTCCCGACCACAAACTATGGCTACACCTTC
TRBJ1-2,TRBV15,-,-,CATSRAYRDGYTF,TGTGCCACCAGCAGAGCCTACAGGGACGGCTACACCTTC
TRBJ2-1,TRBV9,-,-,CASSVGGGAFHNEQFF,TGTGCCAGCAGCGTAGGAGGGGGGGCATTTCACAATGAGCAGTTCTTC
TRBJ1-3,TRBV19,-,once,CASSFTPGIQGNTIYF,TGTGCCAGTAGTTTTACCCCAGGAATTCAAGGAAACACCATATATTTT
TRBJ2-7,TRBV29-1,-,-,CSVERGASYEQYF,TGCAGCGTCGAACGGGGAGCCTCCTACGAGCAGTACTTC
TRBJ2-5,TRBV4-1,TRBD1,few,CASSHWTGDLQETQYF,TGCGCCAGCAGCCACTGGACAGGTGATCTGCAAGAGACCCAGTACTTC
TRBJ2-1,TRBV6-5,-,-,CASSYPYNEQFF,TGTGCCAGCAGTTACCCTTACAATGAGCAGTTCTTC